This T cell receptor (beta chain) was sequenced in a study of OX40 agonist ivuxolimab in advanced cancers. The CDR3 contains 14 residues. The V gene lost 4 bases and the J gene lost 0 bases, with 11 bases spanning the gap. Looked up from germline, CDR1 is SGHRS and CDR2 is YFSETQ. By share of the sample, this clone is medium-sized. Assay: immunoSEQ multiplex PCR; the TCRdb copy retains only in-frame clones and omits some. The sample yields around 97,000 clones, 80% to 90% seen once. J is TRBJ2-7 and V is TRBV5-1; D ambiguous. Material: CD4+ or CD8+ T cells sorted from blood, obtained in a trial of the OX40 agonist ivuxolimab. This sequence was found in an adult with an advanced solid tumor such as melanoma, head and neck, liver or kidney cancer. CDR3 sequence reads: CASSAPESSYEQYF. CDR3 bases: TGCGCCAGCAGCGCTCCGGAGAGCTCCTACGAGCAGTACTTC.